Listed below are T cell receptor beta chains from one sample, sequenced in a study of T cell repertoires in cytomegalovirus infection. TCRdb redid the calling of the reads with MiXCR, one entry per CDR3 protein. Of 550,000 to 850,000 distinct CDR3 sequences listed, around 32% are singletons. No cognate antigen is known for these TCRs. This sample comprised cultured PBMCs, obtained from culture after CMV antigen stimulation. The receptors derive from a human donor in good health (CMV status not recorded). Some clones in this sample may be carry-over from other donors' samples. Each CDR3 is given with its conserved first and last residue. A D gene is named only where the DNA matches it firmly. A row's size may be missing; if present it is once, few, many or a size class.

V	size	D	J	CDR3	DNA
TRBV20-1	-	-	TRBJ1-1	CSARKGVGTEAFF	TGCAGTGCTAGAAAGGGTGTCGGCACTGAAGCTTTCTTT
TRBV4-1	-	-	TRBJ2-7	CASSQAAADEQYF	TGTGCCAGCAGCCAAGCAGCGGCGGACGAGCAGTACTTC
TRBV18	-	TRBD2	TRBJ2-7	CASSLASWSGANEQYF	TGTGCCAGCTCACTAGCCTCGTGGAGCGGGGCTAACGAGCAGTACTTC
TRBV14	-	-	TRBJ2-1	CASSLTSAFLQFF	TGTGCCAGCAGCCTAACCTCGGCGTTTTTGCAGTTCTTC
TRBV7-9	few	-	TRBJ2-7	CASSRRGWGYEQYF	TGTGCCAGCAGCCGCCGGGGGTGGGGCTACGAGCAGTACTTC
TRBV15	once	-	TRBJ1-3	CATSRDVNTIYF	TGTGCCACCAGCAGAGACGTCAACACCATATATTTT
TRBV7-4	-	TRBD2	TRBJ2-5	CASSRGGLETQYF	TGTGCCAGCAGTCGGGGGGGCTTGGAGACCCAGTACTTC
TRBV7-2	many	-	TRBJ2-4	CASRKSHRVAKNIQYF	TGTGCCAGCAGGAAAAGTCACAGGGTTGCCAAAAACATTCAGTACTTC
TRBV12-3/TRBV12-4	-	-	TRBJ2-3	CASSRADRTDTQYF	TGTGCCAGCAGTCGAGCGGACCGCACAGATACGCAGTATTTT
TRBV20-1	few	-	TRBJ2-5	CSGAGIDQETQYF	TGCAGTGGGGCGGGGATCGACCAAGAGACCCAGTACTTC
TRBV6-1	few	TRBD1	TRBJ1-4	CASRQGRLFF	TGTGCCAGCAGACAGGGGAGACTGTTTTTT
TRBV7-9	few	TRBD1	TRBJ2-5	CAGGQGQETQYF	TGTGCCGGGGGACAGGGACAAGAGACCCAGTACTTC
TRBV7-8	few	-	TRBJ2-1	CASSLAPGLYNEQFF	TGTGCCAGCAGCTTAGCCCCAGGGCTCTACAATGAGCAGTTCTTC
TRBV5-1	-	-	TRBJ1-4	CASSLGRVDEKLFF	TGCGCCAGCAGCTTGGGACGGGTTGATGAAAAACTGTTTTTT
TRBV30	-	TRBD2	TRBJ2-1	CAWSPSGPNEQFF	TGTGCCTGGAGTCCTAGCGGACCTAATGAGCAGTTCTTC
TRBV28	-	TRBD1	TRBJ2-5	CASRQIGGSAQYF	TGTGCCAGCAGACAAATAGGGGGCTCGGCCCAGTACTTC
TRBV20-1	-	-	TRBJ2-5	CSASSTMEGSEYF	TGCAGTGCTAGTTCCACCATGGAGGGGTCGGAGTACTTC
TRBV29-1	-	TRBD1	TRBJ2-5	CSVDGTGLGETQYF	TGCAGCGTGGACGGGACAGGGCTTGGGGAGACCCAGTACTTC
TRBV6-1	-	TRBD1	TRBJ1-6	CASSRQGAYSPLHF	TGTGCCAGCAGTCGACAGGGGGCATATTCACCCCTCCACTTT
TRBV27	few	TRBD2	TRBJ2-5	CASSFGASGGQETQYF	TGTGCCAGCAGTTTCGGGGCTAGCGGGGGGCAAGAGACCCAGTACTTC
TRBV27	few	-	TRBJ2-7	CASYATGGF	TGTGCCAGCTACGCGACAGGAGGCTTC
TRBV12-3/TRBV12-4	-	-	TRBJ2-3	CASSSYDWGDTQYF	TGTGCCAGCAGTTCTTACGACTGGGGAGATACGCAGTATTTT
TRBV20-1	-	-	TRBJ2-3	CSARDGLAGDTQYF	TGCAGTGCTAGAGACGGGCTAGCAGGAGATACGCAGTATTTT
TRBV7-6	-	TRBD1	TRBJ1-6	CASSMTAGGSPLHF	TGTGCCAGCAGCATGACGGCAGGGGGTTCACCCCTCCACTTT
TRBV5-4	-	-	TRBJ2-3	CASSFDRGTSRTTNTQYF	TGTGCCAGCAGCTTCGATCGGGGGACTTCCCGCACCACGAATACGCAGTATTTT
TRBV20-1	few	TRBD2	TRBJ2-5	CSARDGASGETQYF	TGCAGTGCTAGAGATGGTGCTAGCGGAGAGACCCAGTACTTC
TRBV12-3/TRBV12-4	many	TRBD2	TRBJ2-1	CASTGTSGYNEQFF	TGTGCCAGCACCGGGACTAGCGGCTACAATGAGCAGTTCTTC
TRBV24-1	-	-	TRBJ2-3	CATERDTDTQYF	TGTGCCACCGAAAGGGACACAGATACGCAGTATTTT
TRBV9	-	-	TRBJ2-1	CASSVAGESYNEQFF	TGTGCCAGCAGCGTAGCGGGGGAGTCCTACAATGAGCAGTTCTTC
TRBV12-3/TRBV12-4	few	-	TRBJ1-2	CASSLGRGAHYGYTF	TGTGCCAGCAGTTTGGGAAGGGGCGCTCACTATGGCTACACCTTC
TRBV10-3	-	-	TRBJ1-1	CAISGNRDTEAFF	TGTGCCATCAGCGGAAACAGGGACACTGAAGCTTTCTTT
TRBV29-1	-	-	TRBJ2-7	CSVVRSYEQYF	TGCAGCGTTGTGAGGAGCTACGAGCAGTACTTC
TRBV5-5	-	-	TRBJ2-1	CASSLALHSSYNEQFF	TGTGCCAGCAGCTTGGCCCTACATAGCTCCTACAATGAGCAGTTCTTC
TRBV7-9	few	TRBD1	TRBJ2-2	CASSPWTGNTGELFF	TGTGCCAGCAGCCCCTGGACAGGGAACACCGGGGAGCTGTTTTTT
TRBV27	few	TRBD1	TRBJ2-7	CASSLNRGRGEQYF	TGTGCCAGCAGTCTCAACAGGGGGCGAGGCGAGCAGTACTTC
TRBV7-8	few	TRBD1	TRBJ1-5	CASSPGRRGQHQPQHF	TGTGCCAGCAGCCCTGGGCGCAGGGGGCAGCATCAGCCCCAGCATTTT
TRBV7-2	few	-	TRBJ1-3	CASSLIRLGPGGNTIYF	TGTGCCAGCAGCTTAATCCGGTTAGGTCCGGGTGGAAACACCATATATTTT
TRBV29-1	-	-	TRBJ1-4	CSGRTANEKLFF	TGCAGCGGCCGGACAGCTAATGAAAAACTGTTTTTT
TRBV5-1	-	TRBD1	TRBJ2-7	CASSLRQGRYEQYF	TGCGCCAGCAGCCTAAGACAGGGTCGCTACGAGCAGTACTTC
TRBV4-1	-	-	TRBJ1-4	CASTPVTANEKLFF	TGCGCCAGCACCCCAGTGACAGCTAATGAAAAACTGTTTTTT
TRBV19	few	TRBD1	TRBJ1-1	CASSYPGQGRNTEAFF	TGTGCCAGTAGTTACCCGGGACAGGGAAGGAACACTGAAGCTTTCTTT
TRBV7-6	-	-	TRBJ2-3	CASSPSMDTQDF	TGTGCCAGCAGCCCGTCGATGGATACGCAGGATTTT
TRBV14	-	-	TRBJ1-4	CASSHLQETEKLFF	TGTGCCAGCAGCCACCTTCAAGAAACTGAAAAACTGTTTTTT